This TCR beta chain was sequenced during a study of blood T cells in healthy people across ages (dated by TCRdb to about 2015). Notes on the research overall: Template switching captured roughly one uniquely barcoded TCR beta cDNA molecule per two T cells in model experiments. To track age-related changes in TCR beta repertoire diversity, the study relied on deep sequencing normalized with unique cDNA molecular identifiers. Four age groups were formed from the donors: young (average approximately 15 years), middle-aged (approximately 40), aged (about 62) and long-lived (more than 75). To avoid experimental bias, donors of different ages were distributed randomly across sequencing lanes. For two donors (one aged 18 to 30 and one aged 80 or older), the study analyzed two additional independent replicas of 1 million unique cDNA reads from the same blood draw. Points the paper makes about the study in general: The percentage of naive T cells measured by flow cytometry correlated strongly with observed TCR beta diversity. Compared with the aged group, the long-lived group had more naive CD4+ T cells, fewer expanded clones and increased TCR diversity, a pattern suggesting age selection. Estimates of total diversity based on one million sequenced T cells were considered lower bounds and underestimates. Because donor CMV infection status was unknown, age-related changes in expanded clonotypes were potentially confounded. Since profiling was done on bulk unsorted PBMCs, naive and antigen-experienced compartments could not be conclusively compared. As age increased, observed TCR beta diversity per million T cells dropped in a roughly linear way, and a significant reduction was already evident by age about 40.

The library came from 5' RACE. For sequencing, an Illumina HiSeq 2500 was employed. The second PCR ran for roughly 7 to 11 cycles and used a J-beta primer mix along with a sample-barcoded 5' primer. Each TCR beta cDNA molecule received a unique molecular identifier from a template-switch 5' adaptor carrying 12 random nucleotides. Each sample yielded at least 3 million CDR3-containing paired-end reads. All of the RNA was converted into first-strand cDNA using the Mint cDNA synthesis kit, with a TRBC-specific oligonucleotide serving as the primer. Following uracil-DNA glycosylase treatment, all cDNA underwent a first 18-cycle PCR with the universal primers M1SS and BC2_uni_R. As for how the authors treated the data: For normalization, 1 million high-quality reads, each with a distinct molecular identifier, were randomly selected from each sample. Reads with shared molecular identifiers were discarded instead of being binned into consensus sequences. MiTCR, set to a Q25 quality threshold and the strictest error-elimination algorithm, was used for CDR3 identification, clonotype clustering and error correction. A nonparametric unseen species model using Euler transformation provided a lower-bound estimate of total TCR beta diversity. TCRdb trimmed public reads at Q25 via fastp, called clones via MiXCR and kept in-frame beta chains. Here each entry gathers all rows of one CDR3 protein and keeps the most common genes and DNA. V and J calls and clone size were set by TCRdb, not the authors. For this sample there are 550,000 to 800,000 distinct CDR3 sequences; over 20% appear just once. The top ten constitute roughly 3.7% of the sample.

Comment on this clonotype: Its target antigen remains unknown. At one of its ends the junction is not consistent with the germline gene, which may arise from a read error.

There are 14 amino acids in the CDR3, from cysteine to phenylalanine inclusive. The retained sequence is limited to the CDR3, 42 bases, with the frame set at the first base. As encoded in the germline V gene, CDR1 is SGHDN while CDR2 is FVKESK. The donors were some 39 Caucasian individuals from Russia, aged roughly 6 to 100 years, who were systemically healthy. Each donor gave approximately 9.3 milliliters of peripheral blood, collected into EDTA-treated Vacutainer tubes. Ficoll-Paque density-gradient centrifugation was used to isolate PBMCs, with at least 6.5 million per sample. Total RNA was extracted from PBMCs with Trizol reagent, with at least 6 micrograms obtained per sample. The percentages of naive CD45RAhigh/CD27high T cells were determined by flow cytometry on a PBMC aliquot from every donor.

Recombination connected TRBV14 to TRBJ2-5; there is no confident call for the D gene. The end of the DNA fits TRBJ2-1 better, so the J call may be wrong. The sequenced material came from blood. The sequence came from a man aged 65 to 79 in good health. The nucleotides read TGTGCCAGCAACCAAGATCGGCTCCCCAATGAGCAGTTCTTC. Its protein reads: CASNQDRLPNEQFF.